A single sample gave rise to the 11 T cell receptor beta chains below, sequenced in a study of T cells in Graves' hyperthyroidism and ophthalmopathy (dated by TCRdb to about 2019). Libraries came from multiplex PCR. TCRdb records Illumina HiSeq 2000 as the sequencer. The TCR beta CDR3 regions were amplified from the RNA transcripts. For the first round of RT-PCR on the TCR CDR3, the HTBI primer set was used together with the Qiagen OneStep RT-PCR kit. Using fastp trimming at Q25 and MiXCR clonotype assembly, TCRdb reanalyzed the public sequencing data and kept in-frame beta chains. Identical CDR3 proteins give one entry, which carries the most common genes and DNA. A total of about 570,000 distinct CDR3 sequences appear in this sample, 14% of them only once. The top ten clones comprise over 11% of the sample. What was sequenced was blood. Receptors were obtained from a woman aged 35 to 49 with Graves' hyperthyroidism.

The CDR3 region is CASSWGTGTYEQYF. The CDR3 nucleotides are TGTGCCAGCAGTTGGGGGACAGGGACCTACGAGCAGTACTTC. The chain links TRBV28 to TRBJ2-7; TRBD1 aligns across 9 bases. The J segment lost 2 bases and the V segment lost 4 bases, leaving 3 bases of the junction unmatched. The V gene's germline CDR1 is MDHEN and CDR2 SYDVKM. This CDR3 contains 14 residues.

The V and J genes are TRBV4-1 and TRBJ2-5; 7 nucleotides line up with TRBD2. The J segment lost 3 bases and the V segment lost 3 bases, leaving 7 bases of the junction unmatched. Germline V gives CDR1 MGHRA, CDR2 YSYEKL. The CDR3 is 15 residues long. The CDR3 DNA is TGCGCCAGCAGCCATTCGGGCGGGAGCGAAGAGACCCAGTACTTC. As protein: CASSHSGGSEETQYF.

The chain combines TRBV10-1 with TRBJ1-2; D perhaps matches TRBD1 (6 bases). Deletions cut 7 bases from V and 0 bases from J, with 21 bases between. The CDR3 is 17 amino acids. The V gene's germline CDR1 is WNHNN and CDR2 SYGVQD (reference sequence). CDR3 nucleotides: TGCGCCAGCACCCCTCGGGACACCCGGGAAGCTAACTATGGCTACACCTTC. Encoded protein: CASTPRDTREANYGYTF.

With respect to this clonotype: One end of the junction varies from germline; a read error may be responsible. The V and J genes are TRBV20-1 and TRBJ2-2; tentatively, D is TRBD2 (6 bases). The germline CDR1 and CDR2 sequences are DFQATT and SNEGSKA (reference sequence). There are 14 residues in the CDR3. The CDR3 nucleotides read TGCAGTACTAGCAGACAGTCGAACACCGGGGAGCTGTTTTTT. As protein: CSTSRQSNTGELFF.

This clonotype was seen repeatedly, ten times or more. CDR3 in amino acids: CASSLGLDSSQQETQYF. CDR3 DNA sequence: TGTGCCAGCAGCTTGGGTTTGGACTCTAGTCAACAAGAGACCCAGTACTTC. The chain recombines TRBV11-3 with TRBJ2-5, with a tentative D call TRBD2 (5 bases). The V gene's germline CDR1 is SGHNT and CDR2 YENEEA. The CDR3 length is 17 residues. V lost 3 bases and J lost 2, with 19 bases in between.

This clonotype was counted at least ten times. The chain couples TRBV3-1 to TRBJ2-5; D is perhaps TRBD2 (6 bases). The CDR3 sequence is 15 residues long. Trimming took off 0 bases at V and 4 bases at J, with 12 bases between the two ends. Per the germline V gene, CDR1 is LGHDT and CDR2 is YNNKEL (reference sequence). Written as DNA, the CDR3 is TGTGCCAGCAGCCAAGAAAGGAGCGGGCGAGAGACCCAGTACTTC. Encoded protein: CASSQERSGRETQYF.

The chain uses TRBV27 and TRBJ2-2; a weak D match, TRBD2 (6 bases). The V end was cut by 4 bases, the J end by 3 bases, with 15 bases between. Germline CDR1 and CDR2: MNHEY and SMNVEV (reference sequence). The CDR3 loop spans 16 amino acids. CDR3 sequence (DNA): TGTGCCAGCAGTTCTCTTGCGGGATCGGACACCGGGGAGCTGTTTTTT. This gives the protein CASSSLAGSDTGELFF.

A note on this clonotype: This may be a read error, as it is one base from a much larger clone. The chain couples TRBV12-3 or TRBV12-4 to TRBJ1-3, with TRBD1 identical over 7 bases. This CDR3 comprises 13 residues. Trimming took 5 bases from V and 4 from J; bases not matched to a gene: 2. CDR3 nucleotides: TGTGCCAGCAGTGGGGACAGCGGAAACACCATATATTTT. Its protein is CASSGDSGNTIYF.

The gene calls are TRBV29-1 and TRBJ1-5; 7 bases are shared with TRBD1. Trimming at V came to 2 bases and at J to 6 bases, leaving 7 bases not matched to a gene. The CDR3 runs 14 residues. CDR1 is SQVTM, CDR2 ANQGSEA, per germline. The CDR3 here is CSVELPGGGQPQHF. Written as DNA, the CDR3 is TGCAGCGTTGAACTCCCAGGGGGGGGTCAGCCCCAGCATTTT.

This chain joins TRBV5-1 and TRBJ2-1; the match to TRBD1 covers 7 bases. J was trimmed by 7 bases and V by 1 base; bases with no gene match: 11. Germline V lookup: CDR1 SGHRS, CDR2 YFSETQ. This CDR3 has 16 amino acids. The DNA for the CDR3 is TGCGCCAGCAGCTTGTCAAAGGACAGGCCGGTGAATGAGCAGTTCTTC. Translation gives CASSLSKDRPVNEQFF.

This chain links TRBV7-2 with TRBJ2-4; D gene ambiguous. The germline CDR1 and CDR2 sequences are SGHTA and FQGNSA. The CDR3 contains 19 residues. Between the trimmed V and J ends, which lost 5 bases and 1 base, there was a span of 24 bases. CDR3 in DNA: TGTGCCAGCAGCCCCCCTGTGGCCTCCCGGTCTACGGCCAAAAACATTCAGTACTTC. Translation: CASSPPVASRSTAKNIQYF.